This T cell receptor beta chain came from a study of blood T cells in healthy people across ages. General study results and limits: Naive T cell percentage showed a strong correlation with TCR beta diversity.

In regard to this clonotype: Its antigen remains unknown.

V was clipped by 1 base and J by 9 bases, with 31 bases between them. The CDR3 runs 21 residues. A J-beta primer mix and a sample-barcoded 5' primer were used in a second PCR of roughly 7 to 12 cycles. Individual samples furnished no less than 2.5 million CDR3-containing paired-end reads apiece. TCRdb redid the calling of the 5' RACE reads with MiXCR, one entry per CDR3 protein. There are around 1,600,000 distinct CDR3 sequences in the sample; 40% to 45% occur only once, and about 4% lies in the top ten. The chain combines TRBV12-3 or TRBV12-4 with TRBJ1-6; tentative D call: TRBD1 (6 bases). This sequence originates from a woman aged 18-29 years in good health. Sequences were obtained from blood. The CDR3 DNA sequence: TGTGCCAGCAGTTTAGGTGTCGGCGGGCGACCCTCGGGGGGCCAATTTTCACCCCTCCACTTT. Translating it yields CASSLGVGGRPSGGQFSPLHF.